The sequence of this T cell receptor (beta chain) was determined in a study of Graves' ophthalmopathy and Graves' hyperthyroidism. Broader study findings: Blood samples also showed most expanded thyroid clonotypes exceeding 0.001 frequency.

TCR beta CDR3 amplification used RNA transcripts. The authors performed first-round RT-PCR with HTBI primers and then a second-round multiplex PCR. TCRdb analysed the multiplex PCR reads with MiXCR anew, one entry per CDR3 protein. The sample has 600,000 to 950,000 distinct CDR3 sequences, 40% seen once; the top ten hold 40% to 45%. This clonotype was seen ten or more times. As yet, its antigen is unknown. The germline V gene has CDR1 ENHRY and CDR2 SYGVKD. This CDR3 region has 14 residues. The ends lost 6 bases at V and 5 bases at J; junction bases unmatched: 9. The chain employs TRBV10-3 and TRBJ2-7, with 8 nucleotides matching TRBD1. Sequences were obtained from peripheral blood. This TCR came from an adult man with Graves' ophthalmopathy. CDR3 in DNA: TGTGCCATCAGCAGGACAGGGACCCGGGACGAGCAGTACTTC. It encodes CAISRTGTRDEQYF.